The clone carrying this TCR beta chain occurred once. V was pared by 0 bases and J by 5 bases, with 5 bases of the junction left unmatched. This CDR3 is built from 16 residues. Germline values: CDR1 SGHDT, CDR2 YYEEEE. These data come from a study of shared clonotypes between healthy human individuals. Those who donated were healthy HIV-negative adults, with no recent acute infections or vaccinations reported. Unsorted samples drew genomic DNA from roughly 88 million PBMCs. When replicate PCRs were run on unsorted PBMC, they used roughly 270 ng DNA, about 27,000 T cell genomes. Libraries were prepared by immunoSEQ multiplex PCR; TCRdb keeps only in-frame clonotypes and omits some of them. The sample has about 450,000 clones, roughly 77% seen once.

The TCR sequence derives from a woman between 40 and 50 years old in good health. Some clones in this sample may be carry-over from other donors' samples. The rearrangement links TRBV5-6 to TRBJ2-7; 13 bases line up with TRBD2. The sequenced material came from PBMCs. The CDR3 protein is CASSLGGLAGPHEQYF. In DNA, the CDR3 is TGTGCCAGCAGCTTGGGGGGACTAGCGGGACCCCACGAGCAGTACTTC.